The 30 T cell receptor beta chains below were found in one sample sequenced in a study of T cell repertoires in aging, cancer and after chemotherapy. TRB rearrangements spanning V, D and J were amplified using mixed TRB-A/B primers. Via MiXCR, TCRdb re-called the multiplex PCR reads, giving one row per CDR3 protein. The sample shows 13,000 or so distinct CDR3 sequences, around 23% of them seen only once. Amplification of TCR beta used genomic DNA extracted from peripheral blood. Sequencing input: blood. The receptors originated from a human donor in good health.

In this sample, this clonotype turned up a few times. The V and J genes are TRBV4-3 and TRBJ1-2; unclear D gene. The germline V and J ends were trimmed by 1 base and 6 bases, with 9 bases remaining between them. CDR1 and CDR2 (germline): LGHNA, YSLEER. This CDR3 contains 13 residues. The CDR3 here is CASSQARGHGYTF. The CDR3 bases are TGCGCCAGCAGCCAAGCGAGAGGGCATGGCTACACCTTC.

In this sample, this clonotype turned up a few times. The CDR3 loop reads CASSLARGEQFF. DNA for the CDR3: TGTGCCAGCAGCTTGGCGCGGGGTGAGCAGTTCTTC. The chain joins TRBV11-1 to TRBJ2-1; weak D call: TRBD2 (6 bases). The CDR3 runs 12 residues. V was pared by 3 bases and J by 9 bases, with 9 bases between. Germline loops: CDR1 SGHAT, CDR2 FQDESV (reference sequence).

The V call is TRBV7-3, the J call TRBJ2-1, with 14 nucleotides matching TRBD2. CDR3 length: 15 amino acids. Germline CDR1 and CDR2: SGHTA and FQGTGA. The V gene end was trimmed by 3 bases and the J gene end by 9 bases; junction bases not matched to a gene: 4. The CDR3 nucleotides read TGTGCCAGCAGCTTCACGACTAGCGGGGGGGGTGAGCAGTTCTTC. This codes for CASSFTTSGGGEQFF.

The chain combines TRBV5-1 with TRBJ2-6; TRBD1 aligns across 9 bases. CDR1 and CDR2 from the germline V gene are SGHRS and YFSETQ. Trimming took 2 bases from V and 2 from J; bases not matched to a gene: 5. This CDR3 comprises 17 residues. In nucleotides, the CDR3 is TGCGCCAGCAGCTTTGACAGGGGGGCAGCTGGGGCCAACGTCCTGACTTTC. Amino acid sequence: CASSFDRGAAGANVLTF.

The chain's CDR3 is CASSRPGQGARSYTF. CDR3 bases: TGTGCCAGCAGTAGACCGGGACAGGGGGCGCGATCTTACACCTTC. The chain recombines TRBV6-2 or TRBV6-3 with TRBJ1-2, with TRBD1 matching over 12 bases. Germline V gives CDR1 MNHEY, CDR2 SVGEGT. The CDR3 covers 15 residues. After removal of 5 bases from V and 11 bases from J, the junction contained 12 bases not matched to a gene.

The V gene is TRBV29-1, the J gene TRBJ1-2, with D uncertain. This CDR3 comprises 12 residues. Germline-derived CDR1 and CDR2 are SQVTM and ANQGSEA. V was cut by 4 bases and J by 2 bases, with 8 bases left in between. In DNA form, the CDR3 reads TGCAGCGTTGTCACAGTAAACTATGGCTACACCTTC. It translates to CSVVTVNYGYTF.

This clonotype qualifies as medium-sized. The V call is TRBV29-1, the J call TRBJ2-3; D gene uncertain. Deletions cut 7 bases from V and 0 bases from J, with 2 bases between. The CDR3 has 10 amino acids. The germline V gene encodes CDR1 SQVTM and CDR2 ANQGSEA. The CDR3 region has the DNA TGCAGCGAAAGCACAGATACGCAGTATTTT. It encodes CSESTDTQYF.

This clonotype turned up a few times. The chain is built from TRBV5-4 and TRBJ1-1; weak D call: TRBD1 (6 bases). CDR1 SGHNT and CDR2 YYREEE come from the germline V gene (reference sequence). This CDR3 is built from 15 residues. The V and J ends lost 4 bases and 3 bases respectively, with 16 bases between them. This CDR3 is CASSPQPGADTEAFF. The CDR3 DNA is TGTGCCAGCAGCCCTCAGCCGGGGGCAGACACTGAAGCTTTCTTT. The full variable domain, rest sourced from reference TRBV5-4 and TRBJ1-1, is ETGVTQSPTHLIKTRGQQVTLRCSSQSGHNTVSWYQQALGQGPQFIFQYYREEENGRGNFPPRFSGLQFPNYSSELNVNALELDDSALYLCASSPQPGADTEAFFGQGTRLTVV.

The table lists this clonotype with a count of one. Since a much larger clone is just one base distant, this may be a read error. This chain links TRBV4-1 with TRBJ2-2; D is perhaps TRBD1 or TRBD2 (5 bases each). Germline V gene sequence: CDR1 MGHRA, CDR2 YSYEKL. CDR3 size: 18 residues. The CDR3 spells CASSQDSTGQGYTGEMFF. In DNA form, the CDR3 reads TGCGCCAGCAGCCAAGATAGTACCGGGCAGGGCTACACCGGGGAGATGTTTTTT.

This clonotype occurred a few times. This chain joins TRBV27 and TRBJ2-5, with TRBD2 matching 7 bases. V lost 8 bases, J lost 3 bases, and 9 bases stayed unmatched. The CDR3 has 14 residues. Per the germline V gene, CDR1 is MNHEY and CDR2 is SMNVEV (reference sequence). CDR3 sequence: CASGKRGGKETQYF. The CDR3 DNA is TGTGCCAGCGGGAAACGGGGAGGGAAAGAGACCCAGTACTTC.

The rearrangement uses TRBV5-1 and TRBJ2-1; perhaps TRBD2 as D (6 bases). There are 17 residues in the CDR3. The V and J ends lost 3 bases and 0 bases respectively, with 16 bases between them. The V gene's germline CDR1 is SGHRS and CDR2 YFSETQ. DNA for the CDR3: TGCGCCAGCAGCTCCCGGGACTTCGTAAACTCCTACAATGAGCAGTTCTTC. Protein sequence: CASSSRDFVNSYNEQFF.

Many counts were recorded for this clonotype. The V call is TRBV20-1, the J call TRBJ2-5, with 7 nucleotides matching TRBD1. The ends lost 6 bases at V and 5 bases at J; junction bases unmatched: 6. Germline CDR1 and CDR2: DFQATT and SNEGSKA (reference sequence). This CDR3 is built from 12 residues. Written as DNA, the CDR3 is TGCAGTGCAAGGGGGCGGTTCGAGACCCAGTACTTC. This encodes CSARGRFETQYF.

The chain is built from TRBV20-1 and TRBJ1-5; D perhaps matches TRBD1 (5 bases). The CDR3 runs to 9 residues. Germline CDR1 is DFQATT and CDR2 is SNEGSKA (reference sequence). V was pared by 6 bases and J by 9 bases, with 6 bases between. CDR3 in amino acids: CSAGGPQHF. The CDR3 region has the DNA TGCAGTGCCGGGGGGCCCCAGCATTTT.

The chain joins TRBV6-5 to TRBJ1-3, with D unclear. V dropped 0 bases and J dropped 6 bases, with 12 bases sitting between them. The germline gives CDR1 MNHEY, CDR2 SVGAGI. The CDR3 covers 15 residues. DNA of the CDR3: TGTGCCAGCAGTTACTCCGGAAAAATTTTAAACACCATATATTTT. Its protein product is CASSYSGKILNTIYF.

This clonotype has more than one count but fewer than ten. This chain uses TRBV4-2 with TRBJ2-5; 8 bases are a match to TRBD2. This CDR3 is built from 15 residues. V lost 4 bases to trimming and J lost 3 bases; unmatched junction nucleotides: 7. Germline values: CDR1 LGHNA, CDR2 YNFKEQ. The CDR3 protein is CASSRSWRGEETQYF. The CDR3 region has the DNA TGTGCCAGCAGCCGGTCGTGGCGGGGGGAAGAGACCCAGTACTTC.

The genes are TRBV11-2 and TRBJ1-1; 8 bases agree with TRBD1. Germline-derived CDR1 and CDR2 are SGHAT and FQNNGV. CDR3 length: 14 residues. V lost 6 bases, J lost 7 bases, and 10 bases stayed unmatched. The CDR3 DNA follows: TGTGCCAGCAGTTTGACAGGGGATCCCGGTGAAGCTTTCTTT. This sequence encodes CASSLTGDPGEAFF. Drawing the rest from reference TRBV11-2 and TRBJ1-1, the complete variable domain is EAGVAQSPRYKIIEKRQSVAFWCNPISGHATLYWYQQILGQGPKLLIQFQNNGVVDDSQLPKDRFSAERLKGVDSTLKIQPAKLEDSAVYLCASSLTGDPGEAFFGQGTRLTVV.

This clonotype was found a few times. The CDR3 loop is CASSLGTNYGYTF. The CDR3 DNA is TGTGCCAGCAGCTTAGGGACCAATTATGGCTACACCTTC. The chain couples TRBV11-2 to TRBJ1-2; D is unclear. Between the trimmed V and J ends, which lost 1 base and 5 bases, there was a span of 8 bases. Looked up from germline, CDR1 is SGHAT and CDR2 is FQNNGV. The length of the CDR3 is 13 residues.

The J gene is TRBJ1-6, the V gene TRBV20-1, with 10 bases matching TRBD1. The germline CDR1 and CDR2 sequences are DFQATT and SNEGSKA (reference sequence). CDR3 length: 15 residues. J lost 8 bases, V lost 0 bases, and 4 bases had no gene match. The CDR3: CSAREWDRGYSPLHF. The CDR3 DNA reads TGCAGTGCTAGAGAATGGGACAGGGGTTATTCACCCCTCCACTTT.

This clonotype was observed a handful of times. The genes are TRBV6-1 and TRBJ1-1; the match to TRBD1 covers 7 bases. The junction had 10 bases not matched to a gene; V was cut back by 7 bases and J by 11 bases. The CDR3 runs 12 residues. Germline CDR1 MNHNS, CDR2 SASEGT. The DNA for the CDR3 is TGTGCCAGCACCCCAGTCCAGGGGGATGCTTTCTTT. Translation gives CASTPVQGDAFF.

This clonotype was seen many times. The chain uses TRBV20-1 and TRBJ1-1; a weak D match, TRBD1 (6 bases). CDR1 is DFQATT and CDR2 is SNEGSKA in the germline V gene (reference sequence). V lost 5 bases and J 7 bases, leaving 17 bases between the germline ends. The CDR3 is 13 residues long. This CDR3 is CSAFRDKGGEAFF. For the CDR3, the DNA is TGCAGTGCTTTTAGGGACAAAGGGGGTGAAGCTTTCTTT.

This clonotype came up many times. V gene TRBV7-9 combines with J gene TRBJ1-2; D remains unclear. Germline values: CDR1 SEHNR, CDR2 FQNEAQ (reference sequence). The ends were cut back, 4 bases at V and 6 bases at J, with 9 bases in the middle. The CDR3 is 12 residues long. The CDR3 DNA is TGTGCCAGCAGCTCAGCCCCACATGGCTACACCTTC. Translating gives CASSSAPHGYTF.

This clonotype was counted at least ten times. The V and J genes are TRBV30 and TRBJ1-5; D gene unclear. V was clipped by 1 base and J by 3 bases, with 7 bases between them. The V gene's germline CDR1 is GTSNPN and CDR2 SVGIG (reference sequence). There are 13 residues in the CDR3. CDR3: CAWSEDFNQPQHF. CDR3 in DNA: TGTGCCTGGAGTGAAGACTTCAATCAGCCCCAGCATTTT.

The CDR3 here is CASSTQQGAPLHF. The CDR3 DNA follows: TGTGCCAGCAGCACCCAACAGGGGGCACCCCTCCACTTT. The V call is TRBV11-2, the J call TRBJ1-6; 8 bases fit TRBD1. Germline values: CDR1 SGHAT, CDR2 FQNNGV. The CDR3 loop spans 13 amino acids. J lost 11 bases, V lost 5 bases, and 5 bases had no gene match. The variable domain in full, completed from reference TRBV11-2 and TRBJ1-6, reads EAGVAQSPRYKIIEKRQSVAFWCNPISGHATLYWYQQILGQGPKLLIQFQNNGVVDDSQLPKDRFSAERLKGVDSTLKIQPAKLEDSAVYLCASSTQQGAPLHFGNGTRLTVT.

The sample holds a few counts of this clonotype. J is TRBJ2-3 and V is TRBV12-3 or TRBV12-4, with TRBD1 as a possible D gene (6 bases). CDR3 length: 14 amino acids. Trimming shortened V by 6 bases and J by 8 bases, and 18 bases separated the two germline ends. In nucleotides, the CDR3 is TGTGCCAGCAGACCTCAGGGGAGTTCGGGTACGCAGTATTTT. It yields the protein CASRPQGSSGTQYF.

This clonotype turned up a few times. The genes are TRBV7-2 and TRBJ1-1; no reliable D call. Per germline, CDR1 SGHTA and CDR2 FQGNSA. With 4 bases removed from V and 0 bases from J, the gap between germline ends came to 6 bases. There are 13 residues in the CDR3. The CDR3 loop is CASSSEVNTEAFF. The CDR3 DNA reads as TGTGCCAGCAGCTCCGAGGTGAACACTGAAGCTTTCTTT.

This clonotype came up a few times. The J gene is TRBJ2-1, the V gene TRBV12-3 or TRBV12-4; 7 bases align to TRBD2. The CDR3 sequence is 13 residues long. The J segment lost 4 bases and the V segment lost 6 bases, leaving 3 bases of the junction unmatched. For the CDR3, the DNA is TGTGCCAGCAGGACTAGCCAGTACAATGAGCAGTTCTTC. It specifies CASRTSQYNEQFF.

To note about this clonotype: No conserved phenylalanine or tryptophan is present at the end of the CDR3, so a read error is the likely explanation. No DNA is shown, since the ends of the CDR3 on it are uncertain; the CDR3 is the one TCRdb lists. V and J are TRBV5-1 and TRBJ2-7; TRBD1, as called in the table, went unchecked against the DNA. Germline CDR1 is SGHRS and CDR2 is YFSETQ. The CDR3 has 8 residues if both end residues are counted. This CDR3 is CASSKGTG.

The V call is TRBV20-1, the J call TRBJ2-1, with 13 positions matching TRBD2. The trim removed 6 bases at V and 8 bases at J, leaving 7 bases unmatched. In germline, CDR1 is DFQATT, CDR2 SNEGSKA (reference sequence). CDR3 length: 14 amino acids. The CDR3 reads CSAKLAGGFYEQFF. The CDR3 DNA follows: TGCAGTGCCAAACTAGCGGGGGGGTTCTATGAGCAGTTCTTC.

This clonotype was counted a few times. The J gene is TRBJ2-3, the V gene TRBV6-6; D is possibly TRBD1 or TRBD2 (6 bases each). The V gene's germline CDR1 is MNHNY and CDR2 SVGAGI (reference sequence). The V end was cut by 5 bases, the J end by 4 bases, with 16 bases between. The CDR3 length is 15 residues. The CDR3 DNA follows: TGTGCCAGCAGTGCCCGACTAAGGGGGGCAGATACGCAGTATTTT. Encoded protein: CASSARLRGADTQYF.

This clonotype turned up a few times. This chain connects TRBV5-1 to TRBJ2-7, with TRBD1 matching 9 bases. Unmatched junction bases numbered 2, after V lost 0 bases and J lost 4 bases. Germline loops: CDR1 SGHRS, CDR2 YFSETQ. The CDR3 has 14 amino acids. The CDR3 is CASSLGQGEYEQYF. The DNA of the CDR3 is TGCGCCAGCAGCTTGGGACAGGGGGAATACGAGCAGTACTTC.